A selection of T cell receptor beta chains follows, all from one sample in a study of Ad26.COV2.S vaccination and SARS-CoV-2 variants. The method was immunoSEQ multiplex PCR; TCRdb's version includes in-frame clones alone and lacks a portion of them. The data show 350,000 to 600,000 clones, roughly nine tenths seen once. The sequencing here drew on peripheral blood, taken in a trial of Ad26.COV2.S vaccine versus placebo. All receptors derive from a person aged 18-65 years who received the Ad26.COV2.S COVID-19 vaccine or a placebo. The CDR3 runs from the conserved cysteine through the conserved F or W. The D gene is left open where the match is weak. The size field is filled for only some rows; it gives once, few, many or a size class.

v_call	d_call	clone_size	j_call	cdr3_nt	cdr3_aa
TRBV28	NA	many	TRBJ2-6	TGTGCCAGCAGTAGCGGGCGGCTCTCTGGGGCCAACGTCCTGACTTTC	CASSSGRLSGANVLTF
TRBV18	NA	NA	TRBJ1-2	TGTGCCAGCTCTCGCGACGAACCGGGGGGCTATGGCTACACCTTC	CASSRDEPGGYGYTF
TRBV30	NA	NA	TRBJ1-3	TGTGCCTGGACCACATTACAGGGAGGCTCTGGAAACACCATATATTTT	CAWTTLQGGSGNTIYF
TRBV6-6	NA	few	TRBJ1-2	TGTGCCAGCAGTTACTCGGTTTCAGGGGATAGCTATGGCTACACCTTC	CASSYSVSGDSYGYTF
TRBV2	NA	NA	TRBJ1-2	TGTGCCAGCAGTGAAGTCGGCGGACAGTCAAGGGTTTACTTC	CASSEVGGQSRVYF
TRBV12-5	TRBD1	NA	TRBJ2-7	TGTGCTAGTGATCTCACAGGGGCCGAGCAGTACTTC	CASDLTGAEQYF
TRBV5-1	NA	NA	TRBJ2-3	TGCGCCAGCAGCTTGGAAGCGGGCCCGCGAGGGGATACGCAGTATTTT	CASSLEAGPRGDTQYF
TRBV27	NA	NA	TRBJ2-6	TGTGCCAGCAGTTTTGGAATCCAGGCCAACGTCCTGACTTTC	CASSFGIQANVLTF
TRBV3-1/TRBV3-2	NA	NA	TRBJ2-7	TGTGCCAGCAGCCAAAGCTGGGGCAGGCACTCCTACGAGCAGTACTTC	CASSQSWGRHSYEQYF
TRBV4-1	TRBD2	NA	TRBJ2-2	TGCGCCAGCAGCCAAGGCGGCCAGTGGTTGGGGGGGACCGGGGAGCTGTTTTTT	CASSQGGQWLGGTGELFF
TRBV3-1/TRBV3-2	NA	NA	TRBJ1-2	TGTGCCAGCAGCCAAGAGGGTCACTATGGCTACACCTTC	CASSQEGHYGYTF
TRBV6-5	NA	NA	TRBJ1-4	TGTGCCAGCAATTTCAGGGTTGAGCCTAATGAAAAACTGTTTTTT	CASNFRVEPNEKLFF
TRBV15	NA	NA	TRBJ2-2	TGTGCCACCAGCAGAGAGGCCGGGGAGCTGTTTTTT	CATSREAGELFF
TRBV4-2	NA	NA	TRBJ1-2	TGTGCCAGCAGCCAAGATTGGGGCAGGGATAACTATGGCTACACCTTC	CASSQDWGRDNYGYTF
TRBV3-1/TRBV3-2	TRBD2	NA	TRBJ2-7	TGTGCCAGCAGCCAGGGACTAGCGTACGAGCAGTACTTC	CASSQGLAYEQYF
TRBV2	NA	NA	TRBJ2-2	TGTGCCACCATGGACGCTAACACCGGGGAGCTGTTTTTT	CATMDANTGELFF
TRBV7-6	TRBD2	NA	TRBJ2-2	TGTGCCAGCAGCTTAGGGCTAGCGGGAATAGGCGGGGAGCTGTTTTTT	CASSLGLAGIGGELFF
TRBV7-2	NA	few	TRBJ1-5	TGTGCCAGCAGCCTGGCAGGGGCAGGGGCGGGTCAGCCCCAGCATTTT	CASSLAGAGAGQPQHF
TRBV19	NA	NA	TRBJ1-2	TGTGCCAGTAGTATAGCTGCCCTGGGGACCGTCAGCACGGGCTACACCTTC	CASSIAALGTVSTGYTF
TRBV6-6	NA	NA	TRBJ1-3	TGTGCCAGCAGAAGGGAGGGTGTTACCATATATTTT	CASRREGVTIYF
TRBV4-2	TRBD1	NA	TRBJ2-7	TGTGCCAGCAGCCCTTCAACAGGGGAGAGGTCCTACGAGCAGTACTTC	CASSPSTGERSYEQYF
TRBV10-3	TRBD2	once	TRBJ2-5	TGTGCCATCAGTGAGACAGGACTAGCGGGCGGAGAGACCCAGTACTTC	CAISETGLAGGETQYF
TRBV7-8	NA	NA	TRBJ2-5	TGTGCCAGCAGCCGCACCCCTGGGGAAGAGACCCAGTACTTC	CASSRTPGEETQYF
TRBV27	TRBD1	NA	TRBJ1-6	TGTGCCAGCAGTTGGGACAGGGGTTCACCCCTCCACTTT	CASSWDRGSPLHF
TRBV27	NA	NA	TRBJ1-5	TGTGCCAGCAGTCCCTGGGCTTTAAGGGGTCAGCCCCAGCATTTT	CASSPWALRGQPQHF
TRBV7-9	TRBD1	NA	TRBJ2-7	TGTGCCAGCAGCTTGGGACAGGGGCTGGGGAGCTCCTACGAGCAGTACTTC	CASSLGQGLGSSYEQYF
TRBV10-2	TRBD1	NA	TRBJ1-2	TGCGCCAGCATCCCCCAACAGGGACAGGGGGCTTCTGGCTACACCTTC	CASIPQQGQGASGYTF
TRBV18	TRBD1	once	TRBJ1-1	TGTGCCAGCTCACAATCGACAGGGATGAACACTGAAGCTTTCTTT	CASSQSTGMNTEAFF
TRBV6-6	NA	NA	TRBJ1-6	TGTGCCAGCAGTTACCAGGGGTTGGGCTCACCCCTCCACTTT	CASSYQGLGSPLHF
TRBV9	NA	NA	TRBJ2-1	TGTGCCAGCAGCGCAAATGTGGGTTACAATGAGCAGTTCTTC	CASSANVGYNEQFF
TRBV25-1	NA	NA	TRBJ2-5	TGTGCCAGCACTCCAGGGGGGGGACAAGAGACCCAGTACTTC	CASTPGGGQETQYF
TRBV4-3	NA	NA	TRBJ2-5	TGCGCCAGCAGCCCTGAGGTCTTAGAGACCCAGTACTTC	CASSPEVLETQYF
TRBV11-2	TRBD1	NA	TRBJ2-7	TGTGCCAGCAGCGGCGGGGGACAGGGAACCTACGAGCAGTACTTC	CASSGGGQGTYEQYF